There are many counts of the clone carrying this TCR delta chain. Given a far larger clone just one base away, this is likely a sequencing read error. The sample holds other DNA sequences that translate to the same CDR3. The data were obtained in a study of gamma delta lymphoproliferative disorders and STAT genes. Study at large: The LymphoTrack Dx TCRG Assay amplified gamma chains from at least 50 ng of genomic DNA.

PBMCs from patients and controls supplied the genomic DNA for sequencing. TCRdb reanalysed the multiplex PCR reads with CATT. The sample lists about 1,600 delta-chain clones, approximately 1.3% occurring once. This CDR3 is built from 19 residues. The ends were cut back, 2 bases at V and 2 bases at J, with 24 bases in the middle. Germline assignment: CDR1 TSWWSYY and CDR2 QGS. The TCR originated in a human donor in good health. Material: blood. This chain links TRDV1 with TRDJ1; D may be TRDD3 (6 bases). In DNA, the CDR3 is TGTGCTCTTGGGGAATTTCCCTCATTGGGAGATACGCAAACCGATAAACTCATCTTT. It codes for CALGEFPSLGDTQTDKLIF.